Described below is a single TCR beta chain sequence and its context. This clone was seen a single time. Which antigen it targets is not known. Per-nucleotide qualities are absent, and no much larger clonotype sits a single base away. The donors were healthy, HIV-negative adults who had no recently reported acute infections or vaccinations. Every donor was a Caucasian adult residing in Nashville, Tennessee, USA. CD4+ T cells were enriched by magnetic negative selection, after which naive cells were positively selected on CD45RA and the negative fraction was taken as the memory subset. After blood collection by leukapheresis, PBMCs were isolated using Ficoll-Histopaque density gradient centrifugation and then cryopreserved in the vapor phase of liquid nitrogen. Analytical flow cytometry was used to check the purity and quantity of every magnetically sorted T cell population. Genomic DNA was isolated from each sorted fraction and quantified by UV absorbance on a Nanodrop 2000c.

This record belongs to a study of shared clonotypes between healthy human individuals (dated by TCRdb to 2018 to 2021). A note on the overall study: A few men and two women, aged 18 to 49 years, made up the cohort. For each donor, CD4 naive and CD4 memory were each run on three plates, CD8 naive on two plates, and CD8 memory on one plate. Blood TCR repertoires of about 5 healthy adults were deeply sequenced to estimate repertoire size and the extent of clonotype sharing between individuals. Different laboratories and diverse techniques were used to prepare libraries and sequence TCR repertoires, to increase sequencing depth and limit assay-specific biases. Per donor, leukapheresis produced somewhere between about 0.85 and 9.5 billion PBMCs. The full study reports these points: The small number of donors limited the genetic and exposure-history diversity represented. Sampling was limited to blood, and TCR repertoires in tissue likely differ from TCR repertoires in blood. Naive subsets generally had larger estimated clonotype richness than memory subsets. Incomplete sequencing was indicated by rarefaction of sorted-subset datasets, despite the large sequencing depth. Across several donors, 5% to 6% of naive CD4, approximately 3.6% of naive CD8, approximately 2.5% of memory CD4, and 0.4% to 0.45% of memory CD8 clonotypes were shared. Compared with non-shared clonotypes, clonotypes shared by all four sorted-subset donors had higher generation probabilities. Based on pairwise subsampling, the degree of clonotype sharing among donors was expected to be affected by sequencing depth.

TCR CDR3 regions were amplified from genomic DNA by multiplex PCR using the deep immunoSEQ assay. For each cell subset, the extracted genomic DNA was distributed evenly across all wells of several immunoSEQ 96-well plates, and each plate served as one replicate. Each replicate PCR for sorted subsets received around 0.2 ug genomic DNA, equal to tens of thousands of T cell genomes. Purified libraries were measured with a Qubit 3.0 fluorometer, size-checked on a Bioanalyzer 2100, and measured again with the KAPA Library Quantification kit. A separate single-read 150-cycle Illumina NextSeq 550 flow cell was used to sequence each immunoSEQ 96-well plate. The authors' pipeline ran thus. Because the immunoSEQ output held only junctional sequences and lacked quality scores, the filtering could not match the filtering applied to full-length reads. Sequences were annotated with PyIR, a Python wrapper for IgBLAST v1.9, and V/J genes and CDR3 were assigned using IMGT germline references. Any read was removed if the V/J assignment was weak (E-value above 1e-6), the CDR3 was missing, or the read contained stop codons, out-of-frame junctions, or ambiguous translated residues. V3J clonotypes were defined by identical inferred V gene, J gene, and CDR3 amino acid sequence. Percentage overlap between repertoires was computed as shared unique clonotypes divided by the size of the smaller repertoire. Repertoire richness was assessed with RTK rarefaction, the Chao1 estimator, and Recon v2.1 estimates of unobserved clonotypes. For all TCRbeta clonotypes obtained by the gDNA method from four donors, generation probabilities were computed with OLGA. The table comes from immuneACCESS by way of TCRdb, which keeps in-frame sequences with V and J called. Part of the clones is missing from these tables; in studies checked, under half for an unresolved V gene and the rest for unknown reasons. That table supplies the V and J calls and clone size; D and trimming were determined from the DNA. Counted in this sample were 850,000 to 1,100,000 clones; 70% to 85% of them appeared once. Clones ranked in the top ten supply roughly 0.82% of the sample.

The clonotype was recovered from a man aged 18 to 30 in good health. Some clones in this sample may be carry-over from other donors' samples. Material: memory CD4+ T cells from PBMCs. Explained via the paper, the cell subset or site label denotes: CD45RA-negative fraction.

The DNA is as follows: TGTGCCAGCAGCTACATATGGACGGAAAGTCGGGGCTCCACGTTCTTC. Its product reads: CASSYIWTESRGSTFF. Recombination joined TRBV7-2 with TRBJ2-1, with the D gene possibly TRBD1 or TRBD2, each one fitting 5 bases. CDR1 SGHTA and CDR2 FQGNSA are derived from the germline V gene. V gives up 4 bases and J gives up 15 bases, and the segment between their germline ends measures 28 bases. The CDR3 runs 16 amino acids, cysteine and phenylalanine included. Just the 48-base CDR3 DNA is kept, in frame starting at base 1.